The 28 T cell receptor beta chains below come from one sample, sequenced in a study of T cells after yellow fever vaccination. TCRdb recomputed calls from the 5' RACE reads with MiXCR, one row per CDR3 protein. The data show about 170,000 distinct CDR3 sequences, with approximately 10% seen just once and about 38% held by the top ten. The material was CD8+ T cells sorted from PBMCs, obtained 15 days after the yellow fever booster vaccination. Source of these receptors: a man between 18 and 35 years old who received the YFV17D yellow fever vaccine.

This chain joins TRBV14 and TRBJ2-2; no reliable D call. The CDR3 contains 17 residues. V lost 2 bases to trimming and J lost 6 bases, with 19 bases between them. Per germline, CDR1 SGHDN and CDR2 FVKESK. The CDR3 spells CASSQLAAARRAGELFF. The CDR3 nucleotides are TGTGCCAGCAGCCAACTTGCGGCAGCCCGTCGAGCCGGGGAGCTGTTTTTT.

This clonotype was counted many times. The J gene is TRBJ2-7, the V gene TRBV27; unclear D gene. The germline CDR1 and CDR2 sequences are MNHEY and SMNVEV (reference sequence). V was pared by 6 bases and J by 3 bases, with 15 bases between. The CDR3 is made up of 14 amino acids. The CDR3 loop reads CASSLRWGIYEQYF. For the CDR3, the DNA is TGTGCCAGCAGCCTAAGATGGGGAATCTACGAGCAGTACTTC.

J is TRBJ2-7 and V is TRBV5-1, with D possibly being TRBD1 (6 bases). Between the trimmed V and J ends, which lost 3 bases and 7 bases, there was a span of 23 bases. Looked up from germline, CDR1 is SGHRS and CDR2 is YFSETQ. The CDR3 loop spans 16 amino acids. CDR3 protein: CASSSVRTAPPEEQYF. The CDR3 DNA reads TGCGCCAGCAGCTCAGTTAGGACAGCACCCCCGGAAGAGCAGTACTTC.

Only a few counts were recorded for this clonotype. V and J are TRBV29-1 and TRBJ2-5; maybe TRBD2 (7 bases). The CDR3 length is 14 residues. Per germline, CDR1 SQVTM and CDR2 ANQGSEA. V was shortened by 2 bases and J by 1 base, with 11 bases between the two germline ends. The CDR3 DNA reads TGCAGCGTTGAACGGGGGGCCGTCCAAGAGACCCAGTACTTC. Translation gives CSVERGAVQETQYF.

The J gene is TRBJ1-4, the V gene TRBV2; D remains ambiguous. CDR3 length: 12 residues. V gave up 7 bases and J gave up 6 bases, with 9 bases separating them. CDR1 SNHLY and CDR2 FYNNEI come from the germline V gene. In DNA form, the CDR3 reads TGTGCCAGCACCGATCGTGATGAAAAACTGTTTTTT. Protein sequence: CASTDRDEKLFF.

This clonotype was counted between two and nine times. The chain has TRBV7-6 and TRBJ2-2, with D maybe TRBD2 (5 bases). The CDR3 consists of 12 residues. CDR1 SGHVS and CDR2 FNYEAQ come from the germline V gene. The ends were cut back, 6 bases at V and 6 bases at J, with 8 bases in the middle. The CDR3 DNA follows: TGTGCCAGCAGTACGAGGGCCGGGGAGCTGTTTTTT. Its protein is CASSTRAGELFF.

The gene calls are TRBV12-2 and TRBJ1-1. TRBV12-2 is noted as a pseudogene. The CDR3 is 16 residues long. This CDR3 is CASRPSVWDLNTEAFF. As DNA, the CDR3 is TGTGCAAGTCGCCCTTCGGTGTGGGACTTGAACACTGAAGCTTTCTTT.

This clonotype has only a few counts. The chain carries TRBV7-9 and TRBJ2-1; D is ambiguous. Deletions cut 3 bases from V and 8 bases from J, with 5 bases between. This CDR3 spans 11 amino acids. Germline V gene data show CDR1 as SEHNR and CDR2 as FQNEAQ (reference sequence). For the CDR3, the DNA is TGTGCCAGCAGCTTCTTATATGAGCAGTTCTTC. Its translation: CASSFLYEQFF.

DNA for the CDR3: TGTGCCAGCAGTTTCGGGCAGGGAGGGCAGCCCCAGCATTTT. The encoded protein is CASSFGQGGQPQHF. The chain joins TRBV27 to TRBJ1-5; perhaps TRBD1 as D (5 bases). Germline lookup yields CDR1 MNHEY and CDR2 SMNVEV (reference sequence). V lost 3 bases, J lost 7 bases, and 13 bases lay in between. The CDR3 has 14 amino acids.

The rearrangement joins TRBV19 to TRBJ1-1; D perhaps matches TRBD1 (6 bases). This CDR3 has 16 amino acids. Per the germline V gene, CDR1 is LNHDA and CDR2 is SQIVND (reference sequence). Trimming removed 6 bases at V and 5 bases at J, with 22 bases between. The chain's CDR3 is CASSPHPQGFRTEAFF. The CDR3 nucleotides are TGTGCCAGTAGCCCCCATCCTCAGGGGTTCAGGACTGAAGCTTTCTTT. The full variable domain, in which reference TRBV19 and TRBJ1-1 provide the parts outside the CDR3, is DGGITQSPKYLFRKEGQNVTLSCEQNLNHDAMYWYRQDPGQGLRLIYYSQIVNDFQKGDIAEGYSVSREKKESFPLTVTSAQKNPTAFYLCASSPHPQGFRTEAFFGQGTRLTVV.

This sequence joins TRBV19 and TRBJ1-5; tentative D call: TRBD1 (6 bases). This CDR3 has 13 amino acids. CDR1 is LNHDA and CDR2 is SQIVND in the germline V gene (reference sequence). V shed 3 bases and J shed 9 bases, with 12 bases lying between them. The CDR3 DNA reads TGTGCCAGTAGTATGGCGGGGGCTTGGCCCCAGCATTTT. This sequence encodes CASSMAGAWPQHF.

J is TRBJ2-5 and V is TRBV14; 8 bases agree with TRBD2. Germline values: CDR1 SGHDN, CDR2 FVKESK. J gave up 3 bases and V 1 base, and 1 base lay outside the gene matches. The CDR3 extends over 14 amino acids. Here the CDR3 DNA reads TGTGCCAGCAGCCAAGTGACTAGCGAAGAGACCCAGTACTTC. Its protein is CASSQVTSEETQYF.

This clonotype was found many times. V usage is TRBV6-5 and J usage is TRBJ2-7; possible D gene TRBD2, 5 bases. This CDR3 has 15 residues. Trimming stripped 6 bases from V and 0 bases from J, with 15 bases between. CDR1 and CDR2 from the germline V gene are MNHEY and SVGAGI. Here the CDR3 reads CASSPTSGISYEQYF. The DNA for the CDR3 is TGTGCCAGCAGCCCAACCTCCGGGATCTCCTACGAGCAGTACTTC.

The gene calls are TRBV6-5 and TRBJ1-1; possibly TRBD1 for D (6 bases). V gave up 5 bases and J gave up 0 bases, with 10 bases separating them. This CDR3 has 14 amino acids. Germline loops: CDR1 MNHEY, CDR2 SVGAGI. CDR3 amino acids: CASSEDSMNTEAFF. The CDR3 region has the DNA TGTGCCAGCAGTGAGGACAGCATGAACACTGAAGCTTTCTTT.

As DNA, the CDR3 is TGTGCCAGTAGTTGGGGACCCAACACTGAAGCTTTCTTT. Protein: CASSWGPNTEAFF. This sequence joins TRBV19 and TRBJ1-1; maybe TRBD1 (5 bases). V lost 5 bases and J lost 2, with 9 bases in between. Per germline, CDR1 LNHDA and CDR2 SQIVND (reference sequence). The CDR3 covers 13 residues.

The V call is TRBV5-1, the J call TRBJ2-3, with D possibly TRBD1 on 6 matching bases. Trimming left V 3 bases short and J 2 bases short, with 13 bases between. The CDR3 extends over 15 amino acids. The germline V gene encodes CDR1 SGHRS and CDR2 YFSETQ. CDR3 bases: TGCGCCAGCAGCTCACCGACAGGAGCCACAGATACGCAGTATTTT. Translated: CASSSPTGATDTQYF.

CDR3 sequence (DNA): TGTGCCAGCAGTGGATATTACCCTGGACAGGGTAAAGTTAAAGAGACCCAGTACTTC. Translation gives CASSGYYPGQGKVKETQYF. The V gene is TRBV27, the J gene TRBJ2-5; 8 nucleotides agree with TRBD1. CDR1 and CDR2 (germline): MNHEY, SMNVEV (reference sequence). J gave up 3 bases and V 5 bases, and 20 bases lay outside the gene matches. The CDR3 is made up of 19 amino acids.

This clonotype was counted only a few times. The genes are TRBV27 and TRBJ1-2; D gene unclear. V gave up 4 bases and J gave up 0 bases, with 9 bases separating them. This CDR3 spans 14 amino acids. Germline-derived CDR1 and CDR2 are MNHEY and SMNVEV (reference sequence). This chain's CDR3 is CASSSLGTNYGYTF. For the CDR3, the DNA is TGTGCCAGCAGTTCCCTCGGGACTAACTATGGCTACACCTTC.

The chain links TRBV6-5 to TRBJ2-1; TRBD2 aligns across 8 bases. The germline V gene encodes CDR1 MNHEY and CDR2 SVGAGI. This CDR3 is 16 amino acids long. J gave up 3 bases and V 0 bases, and 4 bases lay outside the gene matches. CDR3 sequence: CASSYSPGLDYNEQFF. DNA of the CDR3: TGTGCCAGCAGTTACTCACCGGGACTAGACTACAATGAGCAGTTCTTC.

The chain links TRBV4-2 to TRBJ1-1; 9 bases line up with TRBD1. Germline values: CDR1 LGHNA, CDR2 YNFKEQ. The ends lost 4 bases at V and 1 base at J; junction bases unmatched: 7. The CDR3 is 16 amino acids. CDR3 amino acids: CASSPEDRGWNTEAFF. The CDR3 coding sequence is TGTGCCAGCAGCCCTGAAGACAGGGGGTGGAACACTGAAGCTTTCTTT.

The chain links TRBV7-6 to TRBJ2-5; 12 positions agree with TRBD2. The CDR3 sequence is 17 residues long. V was clipped by 2 bases and J by 5 bases; unmatched bases: 9. The germline CDR1 and CDR2 sequences are SGHVS and FNYEAQ. As DNA, the CDR3 is TGTGCCAGCAGCTTACAGACTAGCGGGGGAGCGATGGAGACCCAGTACTTC. Amino acid sequence: CASSLQTSGGAMETQYF.

This clonotype has more than one count but fewer than ten. J is TRBJ2-2 and V is TRBV11-1, with a weak D call TRBD1 (6 bases). Looked up from germline, CDR1 is SGHAT and CDR2 is FQDESV (reference sequence). The CDR3 covers 16 residues. V dropped 5 bases and J dropped 4 bases, with 17 bases sitting between them. This chain's CDR3 is CASSVSFTGFTGELFF. CDR3 DNA: TGTGCCAGCAGCGTGTCTTTCACAGGGTTCACCGGGGAGCTGTTTTTT.

This clonotype was detected only a few times. This rearrangement joins TRBV7-9 to TRBJ2-2; D may be TRBD1 or TRBD2 (5 bases each). CDR1 and CDR2 from the germline V gene are SEHNR and FQNEAQ (reference sequence). Trimming removed 5 bases from V and 6 bases from J, with 10 bases in between. This CDR3 is 13 amino acids long. The CDR3: CASSPMGAGELFF. The CDR3 bases are TGTGCCAGCAGCCCGATGGGGGCCGGGGAGCTGTTTTTT. The complete variable domain, with remaining parts taken from reference TRBV7-9 and TRBJ2-2, reads DTGVSQNPRHKITKRGQNVTFRCDPISEHNRLYWYRQTLGQGPEFLTYFQNEAQLEKSRLLSDRFSAERPKGSFSTLEIQRTEQGDSAMYLCASSPMGAGELFFGEGSRLTVL.

The chain employs TRBV7-8 and TRBJ2-3; D remains unclear. V shed 4 bases and J shed 4 bases, with 15 bases lying between them. Germline CDR1 is SGHVS and CDR2 is FQNEAQ. This CDR3 has 15 amino acids. The CDR3 loop is CASSWFSLKADTQYF. For the CDR3, the DNA is TGTGCCAGCAGCTGGTTTAGTCTCAAGGCAGATACGCAGTATTTT.

The rearrangement joins TRBV20-1 to TRBJ1-1, with D perhaps TRBD1 (5 bases). The V gene lost 3 bases and the J gene lost 1 base, with 21 bases spanning the gap. The CDR3 sequence is 17 residues long. Germline CDR1 reads DFQATT; CDR2 reads SNEGSKA (reference sequence). As DNA, the CDR3 is TGCAGTGCTAGGCCCGGGGGACCCTTTTTCCCGAACACTGAAGCTTTCTTT. It codes for CSARPGGPFFPNTEAFF.

This clonotype has a handful of counts. V usage is TRBV11-2 and J usage is TRBJ1-1; possibly TRBD1 for D (6 bases). This CDR3 has 16 residues. Germline CDR1 and CDR2: SGHAT and FQNNGV. Trimming left V 2 bases short and J 2 bases short, with 15 bases between. The CDR3 region is CASSLRGHLFNTEAFF. As DNA, the CDR3 is TGTGCCAGCAGCTTAAGGGGACACCTATTCAACACTGAAGCTTTCTTT. Combining the CDR3 with reference TRBV11-2 and TRBJ1-1 gives the whole variable domain EAGVAQSPRYKIIEKRQSVAFWCNPISGHATLYWYQQILGQGPKLLIQFQNNGVVDDSQLPKDRFSAERLKGVDSTLKIQPAKLEDSAVYLCASSLRGHLFNTEAFFGQGTRLTVV.

This clonotype was found a few times. This chain joins TRBV6-5 and TRBJ1-5, with D uncertain. V was trimmed by 6 bases and J by 2 bases, leaving 8 bases between them. Germline CDR1 reads MNHEY; CDR2 reads SVGAGI. The CDR3 contains 13 residues. The CDR3 is CASSHWGNQPQHF. The CDR3, as DNA: TGTGCCAGCAGCCACTGGGGCAATCAGCCCCAGCATTTT.

There are a few counts of this clonotype. The J gene is TRBJ2-1, the V gene TRBV7-2, with D possibly matching TRBD2 (5 bases). V was cut by 3 bases and J by 7 bases, with 13 bases left in between. Germline assignment: CDR1 SGHTA and CDR2 FQGNSA. The CDR3 spans 14 residues. The CDR3 reads CASSLGPVANEQFF. The CDR3, as DNA: TGTGCCAGCAGCTTGGGTCCAGTAGCGAATGAGCAGTTCTTC.